A single sample is the source of the 26 T cell receptor beta chains below, sequenced in a study of graft-versus-host responses after intestinal transplantation. Antigen specificity for these receptors is unknown. Sequencing used immunoSEQ multiplex PCR; TCRdb keeps in-frame clones, though not all of them. The sample contains about 71,000 clones, 80% to 95% of which appear only once. The sequences come from unstimulated CD8+ T cells sorted from spleen or lymph node cells, collected before intestinal transplant. Receptors were obtained from a human donor who received an intestinal transplant.

This chain joins TRBV9 and TRBJ1-1; weak D call: TRBD1 (6 bases). The V and J ends lost 2 bases and 3 bases respectively, with 14 bases between them. Germline V CDR1 and CDR2: SGDLS, YYNGEE. The CDR3 contains 15 residues. The CDR3 region has the DNA TGTGCCAGCAGCGTCCCCAGACCAGGGGACACTGAAGCTTTCTTT. This codes for CASSVPRPGDTEAFF.

This sequence joins TRBV27 and TRBJ1-1, with a weak D call TRBD1 (6 bases). CDR1 and CDR2 from the germline V gene are MNHEY and SMNVEV (reference sequence). Trimming pared 5 bases from V and 3 bases from J, leaving 13 bases between. This CDR3 is built from 14 residues. The CDR3 DNA reads TGTGCCAGCAGTGCCCAGGGGTTGGACACTGAAGCTTTCTTT. Its translation: CASSAQGLDTEAFF.

The chain couples TRBV5-4 to TRBJ1-1, with TRBD1 identical over 7 bases. Per the germline V gene, CDR1 is SGHNT and CDR2 is YYREEE (reference sequence). This CDR3 is 15 amino acids long. V lost 0 bases, J lost 6 bases, and 8 bases stayed unmatched. The chain's CDR3 is CASSLGGQPTPEAFF. In DNA form, the CDR3 reads TGTGCCAGCAGCTTGGGGGGACAGCCTACCCCTGAAGCTTTCTTT.

The chain is built from TRBV7-8 and TRBJ2-3; TRBD1 might be the D (6 bases). CDR3 length: 12 residues. The germline V and J ends were trimmed by 6 bases and 7 bases, with 11 bases remaining between them. Per germline, CDR1 SGHVS and CDR2 FQNEAQ. Here the CDR3 reads CASSTGWHTQYF. The CDR3 nucleotides are TGTGCCAGCAGTACAGGGTGGCATACGCAGTATTTT.

The rearrangement joins TRBV29-1 to TRBJ2-7; TRBD2 might be the D (6 bases). CDR1 is SQVTM, CDR2 ANQGSEA, per germline. V lost 0 bases and J 2 bases, leaving 11 bases between the germline ends. The CDR3 is 14 residues long. As DNA, the CDR3 is TGCAGCGTTGAAGAGCGGGGAGCAGCCTACGAGCAGTACTTC. Translation gives CSVEERGAAYEQYF.

The chain recombines TRBV6-1 with TRBJ1-4; D not certain. Germline values: CDR1 MNHNS, CDR2 SASEGT. V gave up 4 bases and J gave up 0 bases, with 12 bases separating them. The CDR3 spans 16 residues. CDR3 coding DNA: TGTGCCAGCAGTGTTACAACATACGCAACTAATGAAAAACTGTTTTTT. Protein: CASSVTTYATNEKLFF.

This clone was found a few times. The V gene is TRBV27, the J gene TRBJ2-7; possible D gene TRBD2, 5 bases. Germline CDR1 and CDR2: MNHEY and SMNVEV (reference sequence). This CDR3 is built from 15 residues. Trimming took off 2 bases at V and 5 bases at J, with 16 bases between the two ends. The CDR3 sequence is CASSLLAVPSHEQYF. DNA for the CDR3: TGTGCCAGCAGTTTACTGGCAGTCCCTAGCCACGAGCAGTACTTC.

The V and J genes are TRBV7-9 and TRBJ1-1; the D gene is possibly TRBD1 (5 bases). Germline V CDR1 and CDR2: SEHNR, FQNEAQ (reference sequence). The CDR3 totals 13 residues. V was cut by 3 bases and J by 11 bases, with 16 bases left in between. As DNA, the CDR3 is TGTGCCAGCAGCTTTGGGGCAGTGAGCGAGGCTTTCTTT. This encodes CASSFGAVSEAFF.

The chain uses TRBV7-8 and TRBJ2-1; TRBD2 aligns across 10 bases. Germline V gene data show CDR1 as SGHVS and CDR2 as FQNEAQ. Losses at the gene ends were 4 bases for V and 8 bases for J; bases not matched to a gene: 8. CDR3 length equals 15 residues. This CDR3 reads CASSSVAGGFDEQFF. The CDR3 bases are TGTGCCAGCAGCTCCGTAGCGGGGGGTTTTGATGAGCAGTTCTTC.

The chain carries TRBV9 and TRBJ2-5, with 11 bases identical to TRBD1. The CDR3 runs 16 residues. J gave up 2 bases and V 3 bases, and 6 bases lay outside the gene matches. Germline V gives CDR1 SGDLS, CDR2 YYNGEE. CDR3 DNA sequence: TGTGCCAGCAGCGCTAGGGACAGGGGGACACAAGAGACCCAGTACTTC. Protein sequence: CASSARDRGTQETQYF.

This clone occurred a few times. The chain recombines TRBV9 with TRBJ2-5; 7 bases align to TRBD1. V gave up 3 bases and J gave up 4 bases; unmatched junction bases: 6. The CDR3 sequence is 14 residues long. Germline V CDR1 and CDR2: SGDLS, YYNGEE. The CDR3: CASSADRASETQYF. DNA for the CDR3: TGTGCCAGCAGCGCCGACAGGGCGTCAGAGACCCAGTACTTC.

J is TRBJ1-6 and V is TRBV4-1; possible D gene TRBD1, 5 bases. The CDR3 length is 15 residues. The V gene lost 0 bases and the J gene lost 8 bases, with 11 bases spanning the gap. Germline CDR1 MGHRA, CDR2 YSYEKL. CDR3 sequence: CASSQDLGGDSPLHF. The CDR3 DNA reads as TGCGCCAGCAGCCAAGATTTGGGGGGGGATTCACCCCTCCACTTT.

The chain combines TRBV6-5 with TRBJ2-1; 10 positions agree with TRBD2. Germline CDR1 and CDR2: MNHEY and SVGAGI. The CDR3 length is 13 residues. The J segment lost 8 bases and the V segment lost 11 bases, leaving 9 bases of the junction unmatched. The CDR3 here is CASQRGGLDEQFF. CDR3 DNA: TGTGCCTCTCAGCGGGGGGGCTTGGATGAGCAGTTCTTC.

There are a few counts of this clone. The chain combines TRBV13 with TRBJ1-2, with 7 bases lining up with TRBD1. The V and J ends lost 4 bases and 5 bases, in that order; junction bases with no gene match: 1. This CDR3 region has 12 residues. Germline-derived CDR1 and CDR2 are PRHDT and FYEKMQ (reference sequence). In nucleotides, the CDR3 is TGTGCCAGCAGCTGGGACAGATATGGCTACACCTTC. It translates to CASSWDRYGYTF.

This rearrangement joins TRBV27 to TRBJ2-7; the match to TRBD1 covers 9 bases. The CDR3 length is 14 residues. Unmatched junction bases numbered 5, after V lost 3 bases and J lost 5 bases. Looked up from germline, CDR1 is MNHEY and CDR2 is SMNVEV (reference sequence). CDR3: CASSFGTGQHEQYF. CDR3 DNA sequence: TGTGCCAGCAGTTTTGGGACAGGGCAGCACGAGCAGTACTTC.

This rearrangement joins TRBV13 to TRBJ2-1, with 10 bases identical to TRBD2. The CDR3 runs 15 residues. Per germline, CDR1 PRHDT and CDR2 FYEKMQ (reference sequence). V shed 5 bases and J 5 bases; nucleotides not matched to a gene: 6. CDR3 DNA sequence: TGTGCCAGCAGCCACCGGACTAGCGGCCACAATGAGCAGTTCTTC. This translates into CASSHRTSGHNEQFF.

DNA of the CDR3: TGTGCCAGTAGTCCGTCCCGGGACAGGGGACCCCTCCATGGCTACACCTTC. It codes for CASSPSRDRGPLHGYTF. The chain employs TRBV19 and TRBJ1-2; 10 bases fit TRBD1. The CDR3 sequence is 17 residues long. The germline V gene has CDR1 LNHDA and CDR2 SQIVND (reference sequence). The V gene end was trimmed by 5 bases and the J gene end by 6 bases; junction bases not matched to a gene: 15.

The V gene is TRBV13, the J gene TRBJ1-3; tentative D call: TRBD1 (5 bases). The germline V gene encodes CDR1 PRHDT and CDR2 FYEKMQ (reference sequence). V was clipped by 0 bases and J by 4 bases, with 7 bases between them. The CDR3 loop spans 14 amino acids. CDR3 in amino acids: CASSLGQGGNTIYF. The CDR3 DNA is TGTGCCAGCAGCTTAGGGCAGGGAGGAAACACCATATATTTT.

This chain connects TRBV7-9 to TRBJ2-5; D ambiguous. The CDR3 is 14 residues long. With 1 base removed from V and 5 bases from J, the gap between germline ends came to 11 bases. Germline CDR1 is SEHNR and CDR2 is FQNEAQ (reference sequence). CDR3 nucleotide sequence: TGTGCCAGCAGCTTAGATTTGAGTTGGGAGACCCAGTACTTC. Amino acid sequence: CASSLDLSWETQYF.

The chain recombines TRBV13 with TRBJ2-7; tentative D call: TRBD1 (6 bases). The V end was cut by 4 bases, the J end by 7 bases, with 17 bases between. CDR3 length: 14 residues. CDR1 is PRHDT and CDR2 is FYEKMQ in the germline V gene (reference sequence). CDR3: CASSSGDTLGEQYF. CDR3 sequence (DNA): TGTGCCAGCAGCTCCGGGGACACTCTAGGGGAGCAGTACTTC.

The chain uses TRBV11-2 and TRBJ2-1; D not resolved. V gave up 4 bases and J gave up 10 bases, with 11 bases separating them. There are 12 residues in the CDR3. Looked up from germline, CDR1 is SGHAT and CDR2 is FQNNGV. The CDR3 loop is CASSYRHGEQFF. As DNA, the CDR3 is TGTGCCAGCAGCTACCGTCATGGCGAGCAGTTCTTC.

This clone was picked up one time. The gene calls are TRBV10-2 and TRBJ2-5; D uncertain. The J call may be wrong; the DNA end is better matched by TRBJ2-7. This CDR3 has 14 residues. Germline CDR1 reads WSHSY; CDR2 reads SAAADI. As DNA, the CDR3 is TGCGCCAGCTCAGACCGGGTCAAGGACTACGAGCAGTACTTC. As protein: CASSDRVKDYEQYF.

This chain uses TRBV2 with TRBJ2-5, with 9 bases aligning to TRBD1. The end of the DNA aligns better with TRBJ2-7, so the J call may be wrong. Germline CDR1 is SNHLY and CDR2 is FYNNEI. The CDR3 is made up of 14 amino acids. DNA of the CDR3: TGTGCCAGCAGTGCCTACAGGGGGCACTACGAGCAGTACTTC. Translating gives CASSAYRGHYEQYF.

This CDR3 is CASSLYGRDNYEQYF. The DNA for the CDR3 is TGTGCCAGCAGTTTGTACGGGAGAGATAACTACGAGCAGTACTTC. The J gene is TRBJ2-7, the V gene TRBV27; D is possibly TRBD2 (6 bases). Germline CDR1 MNHEY, CDR2 SMNVEV (reference sequence). V lost 3 bases and J lost 3, with 15 bases in between. The CDR3 runs to 15 residues.

The J gene is TRBJ1-4, the V gene TRBV9; D not certain. The CDR3 has 15 amino acids. Trimming pared 0 bases from V and 5 bases from J, leaving 11 bases between. Germline loops: CDR1 SGDLS, CDR2 YYNGEE. This chain's CDR3 is CASSVAGTENEKLFF. DNA of the CDR3: TGTGCCAGCAGCGTAGCTGGCACAGAGAATGAAAAACTGTTTTTT.

The table lists this clone with a count of one. The chain links TRBV4-1 to TRBJ2-5; D gene uncertain. Germline V CDR1 and CDR2: MGHRA, YSYEKL. Trimming removed 0 bases at V and 5 bases at J, with 7 bases between. The CDR3 has 13 residues. The CDR3 region is CASSQDDEETQYF. The CDR3 nucleotides are TGCGCCAGCAGCCAAGATGATGAGGAGACCCAGTACTTC.